These T cell receptor beta chains were read from a single sample in a study of cytomegalovirus exposure and HLA in healthy donors. Sequencing was performed with immunoSEQ multiplex PCR; in TCRdb, only in-frame clones are kept and a portion is missing. The sample shows around 150,000 clones, roughly 79% of them seen only once. Specimen: PBMCs. These receptors were taken from a woman between 40 and 50 years old in good health and CMV-seronegative. Each CDR3 is given with its conserved first and last residue. A D gene is named only where the DNA matches it firmly. Rows may omit the clone size; those that give it use once, few, many or a size class.

>TRBV27|-|-|TRBJ2-3
CASSFGGQTDTQYF
TGTGCCAGCAGTTTCGGGGGGCAAACAGATACGCAGTATTTT
>TRBV18|-|TRBD2|TRBJ2-2
CASSPQDSGTNTGELFF
TGTGCCAGCTCACCACAAGATAGCGGGACGAACACCGGGGAGCTGTTTTTT
>TRBV2|once|TRBD1|TRBJ1-5
CASSEQGGVQPQHF
TGTGCCAGCAGTGAACAAGGGGGCGTCCAGCCCCAGCATTTT
>TRBV6-1|-|TRBD1|TRBJ1-6
CASKGTVAENSPLHF
TGTGCCAGCAAGGGGACAGTAGCTGAAAATTCACCCCTCCACTTT
>TRBV28|-|-|TRBJ1-2
CASSFSPGLGYTF
TGTGCCAGCAGTTTTTCCCCAGGGTTGGGCTACACCTTC
>TRBV2|once|-|TRBJ1-2
CASSDEPVLSGYTF
TGTGCCAGCAGTGACGAACCAGTCTTGTCGGGCTACACCTTC
>TRBV29-1|-|TRBD1|TRBJ2-3
CSVARGLTADTQYF
TGCAGCGTTGCGAGGGGGCTTACGGCGGATACGCAGTATTTT
>TRBV7-9|-|-|TRBJ2-1
CASSYSGPIVGEQFF
TGTGCCAGCAGTTATAGCGGCCCTATCGTAGGTGAGCAGTTCTTC
>TRBV6-5|-|TRBD1|TRBJ1-2
CASSSRGRGYTF
TGTGCCAGCAGTTCCAGGGGGAGGGGCTACACCTTC
>TRBV28|-|TRBD2|TRBJ2-7
CASRRPGGVYEQYF
TGTGCCAGCAGACGCCCGGGAGGGGTCTACGAGCAGTACTTC
>TRBV15|-|-|TRBJ2-5
CATSRGQGGETQYF
TGTGCCACCAGCAGAGGTCAGGGTGGAGAGACCCAGTACTTC
>TRBV7-6|-|TRBD2|TRBJ2-3
CASSHLLAGEADTQYF
TGTGCCAGCAGCCACCTCCTAGCGGGAGAAGCAGATACGCAGTATTTT
>TRBV5-6|-|-|TRBJ1-4
CASSLQNGEKLFF
TGTGCCAGCAGCCTGCAGAACGGGGAAAAACTGTTTTTT
>TRBV19|-|TRBD1|TRBJ1-4
CASSIGGGSNEKLFF
TGTGCCAGTAGTATAGGAGGGGGCTCAAATGAAAAACTGTTTTTT
>TRBV5-1|-|TRBD2|TRBJ2-1
CASSPNVMGLASYNEQFF
TGCGCCAGCAGCCCAAATGTAATGGGACTAGCGTCCTACAATGAGCAGTTCTTC
>TRBV10-3|-|TRBD1|TRBJ2-7
CAISPGTGYEQYF
TGTGCCATCAGCCCCGGGACAGGTTACGAGCAGTACTTC
>TRBV29-1|once|-|TRBJ1-1
CSVERRRGEAFF
TGCAGCGTTGAAAGAAGGCGGGGGGAGGCTTTCTTT
>TRBV18|once|-|TRBJ1-2
CASSPEQGPSVGYTF
TGTGCCAGCTCACCAGAACAGGGCCCGTCAGTGGGCTACACCTTC
>TRBV29-1|once|-|TRBJ1-2
CSVEDGGRWSNYGYTF
TGCAGCGTTGAGGACGGGGGGAGGTGGTCTAACTATGGCTACACCTTC
>TRBV9|-|-|TRBJ2-2
CASSPRLQGTGELFF
TGTGCCAGCAGCCCCCGCTTACAGGGAACCGGGGAGCTGTTTTTT
>TRBV28|few|-|TRBJ1-2
CASSLTGRDYGYTF
TGTGCCAGCAGTTTAACAGGGCGCGACTATGGCTACACCTTC
>TRBV6-5|-|TRBD1|TRBJ1-2
CASIRTGGSGYTF
TGTGCCAGCATCCGGACAGGGGGTAGTGGCTACACCTTC
>TRBV28|-|TRBD2|TRBJ2-7
CASSITSGANYEQYF
TGTGCCAGCAGTATCACTAGCGGAGCTAACTACGAGCAGTACTTC
>TRBV20-1|-|TRBD2|TRBJ2-1
CSASPGLVVF
TGCAGTGCTTCTCCGGGACTAGTGGTCTTC
>TRBV30|-|-|TRBJ1-2
CAWIQVTGRGGYTF
TGTGCCTGGATCCAAGTCACAGGGAGGGGAGGCTACACCTTC
>TRBV5-4|-|-|TRBJ2-5
CASSSQVKILETQYF
TGTGCCAGCAGCTCTCAGGTCAAGATCTTAGAGACCCAGTACTTC
>TRBV14|-|-|TRBJ2-1
CASSPGAGPSESYEQFF
TGTGCCAGCAGCCCTGGCGCGGGGCCGAGCGAATCATATGAGCAGTTCTTC
>TRBV25-1|-|TRBD1|TRBJ2-7
CASSDDRVVKYEQYF
TGTGCCAGCAGTGACGACAGGGTCGTGAAATACGAGCAGTACTTC
>TRBV28|-|-|TRBJ2-2
CASHRVSGELFF
TGTGCCAGCCACAGGGTATCGGGGGAGCTGTTTTTT
>TRBV11-3|-|TRBD1|TRBJ2-1
CASSLRQGDNHNEQFF
TGTGCCAGCAGCTTACGACAGGGCGATAATCACAATGAGCAGTTCTTC
>TRBV10-3|-|TRBD2|TRBJ2-1
CAISSSGTSGNEQFF
TGTGCCATCAGCTCTAGCGGGACCTCCGGGAATGAGCAGTTCTTC
>TRBV12-5|-|TRBD2|TRBJ2-3
CASGLGTSGTTDTQYF
TGTGCTAGTGGTTTGGGGACTAGCGGAACCACAGATACGCAGTATTTT
>TRBV19|-|TRBD2|TRBJ2-1
CASRDPGTSWNEQFF
TGTGCCAGCAGAGATCCCGGGACTAGCTGGAATGAGCAGTTCTTC